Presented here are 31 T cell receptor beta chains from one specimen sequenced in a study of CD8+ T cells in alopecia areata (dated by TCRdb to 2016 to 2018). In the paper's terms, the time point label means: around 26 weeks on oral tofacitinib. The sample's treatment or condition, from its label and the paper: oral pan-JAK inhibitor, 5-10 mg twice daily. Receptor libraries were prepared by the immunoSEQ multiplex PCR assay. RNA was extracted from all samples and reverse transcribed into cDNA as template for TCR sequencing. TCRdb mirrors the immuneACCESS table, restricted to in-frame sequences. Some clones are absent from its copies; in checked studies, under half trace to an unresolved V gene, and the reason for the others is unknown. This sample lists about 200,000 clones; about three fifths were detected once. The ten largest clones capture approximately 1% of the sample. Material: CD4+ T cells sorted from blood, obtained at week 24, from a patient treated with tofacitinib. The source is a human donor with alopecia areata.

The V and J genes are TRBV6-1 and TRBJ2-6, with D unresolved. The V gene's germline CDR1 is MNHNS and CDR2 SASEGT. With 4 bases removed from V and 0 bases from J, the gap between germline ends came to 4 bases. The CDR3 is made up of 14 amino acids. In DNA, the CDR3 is TGTGCCAGCAGTGGAAGCTCTGGGGCCAACGTCCTGACTTTC. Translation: CASSGSSGANVLTF.

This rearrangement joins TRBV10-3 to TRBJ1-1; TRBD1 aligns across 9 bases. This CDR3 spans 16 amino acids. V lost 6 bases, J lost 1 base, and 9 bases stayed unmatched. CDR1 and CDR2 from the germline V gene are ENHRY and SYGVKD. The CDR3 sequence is CAIRGRADRGNTEAFF. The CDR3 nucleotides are TGTGCCATCAGGGGAAGGGCGGACAGGGGGAACACTGAAGCTTTCTTT.

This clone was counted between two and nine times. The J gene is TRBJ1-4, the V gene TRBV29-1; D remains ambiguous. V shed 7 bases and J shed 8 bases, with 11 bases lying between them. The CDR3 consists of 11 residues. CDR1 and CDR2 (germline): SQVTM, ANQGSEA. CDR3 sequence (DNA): TGCAGCGCAAGGGAAGGAGAAAAACTGTTTTTT. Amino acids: CSAREGEKLFF.

CDR3 nucleotide sequence: TGCGCCAGCAGCTTAGGACAGGTTGGTGTTGAAGCTTTCTTT. It yields the protein CASSLGQVGVEAFF. This sequence joins TRBV5-1 and TRBJ1-1; TRBD1 matches 7 bases. The junction had 8 bases not matched to a gene; V was cut back by 2 bases and J by 7 bases. Germline V gene lookup returns CDR1 SGHRS and CDR2 YFSETQ. This CDR3 has 14 residues.

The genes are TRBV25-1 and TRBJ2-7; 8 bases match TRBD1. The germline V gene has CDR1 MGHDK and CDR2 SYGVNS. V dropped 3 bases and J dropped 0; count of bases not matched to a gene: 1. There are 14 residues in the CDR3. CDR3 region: CASSDRGPSYEQYF. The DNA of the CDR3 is TGTGCCAGCAGTGACAGGGGGCCCTCCTACGAGCAGTACTTC.

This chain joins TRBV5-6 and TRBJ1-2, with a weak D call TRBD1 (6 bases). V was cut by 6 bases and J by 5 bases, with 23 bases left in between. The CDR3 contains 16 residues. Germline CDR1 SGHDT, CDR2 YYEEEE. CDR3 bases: TGTGCCAGCACATCTCGAACAGGGTGGGCAATTTATGGCTACACCTTC. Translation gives CASTSRTGWAIYGYTF.

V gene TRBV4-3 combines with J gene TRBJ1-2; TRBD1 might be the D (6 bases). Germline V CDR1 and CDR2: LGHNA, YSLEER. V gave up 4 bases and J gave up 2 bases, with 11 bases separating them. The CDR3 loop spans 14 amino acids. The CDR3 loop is CASSRTDRNYGYTF. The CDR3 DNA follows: TGCGCCAGCAGCCGGACGGACAGAAACTATGGCTACACCTTC.

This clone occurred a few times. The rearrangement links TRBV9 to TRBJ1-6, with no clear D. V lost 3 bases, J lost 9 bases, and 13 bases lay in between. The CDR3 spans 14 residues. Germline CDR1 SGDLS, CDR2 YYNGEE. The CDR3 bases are TGTGCCAGCAGCGGCAAGACCCCGTCTTCACCCCTCCACTTT. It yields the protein CASSGKTPSSPLHF.

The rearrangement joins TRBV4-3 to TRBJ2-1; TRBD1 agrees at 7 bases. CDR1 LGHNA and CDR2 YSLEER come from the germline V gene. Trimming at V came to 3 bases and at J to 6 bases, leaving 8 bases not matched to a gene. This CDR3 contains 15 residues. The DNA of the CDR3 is TGCGCCAGCAGCCATGCTGACAGGGCGGCCAATGAGCAGTTCTTC. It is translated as CASSHADRAANEQFF.

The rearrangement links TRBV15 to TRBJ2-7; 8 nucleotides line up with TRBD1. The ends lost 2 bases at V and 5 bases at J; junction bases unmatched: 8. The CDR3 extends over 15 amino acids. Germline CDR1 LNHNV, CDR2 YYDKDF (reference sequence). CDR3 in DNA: TGTGCCACCAGCAGATCCTCGACAGGGGTAGACGAGCAGTACTTC. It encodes CATSRSSTGVDEQYF.

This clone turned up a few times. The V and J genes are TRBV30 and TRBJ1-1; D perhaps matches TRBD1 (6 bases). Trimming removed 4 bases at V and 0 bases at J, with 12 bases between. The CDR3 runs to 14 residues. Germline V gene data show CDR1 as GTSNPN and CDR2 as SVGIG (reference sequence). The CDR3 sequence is CAWIRQAMNTEAFF. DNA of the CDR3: TGTGCCTGGATAAGACAGGCTATGAACACTGAAGCTTTCTTT.

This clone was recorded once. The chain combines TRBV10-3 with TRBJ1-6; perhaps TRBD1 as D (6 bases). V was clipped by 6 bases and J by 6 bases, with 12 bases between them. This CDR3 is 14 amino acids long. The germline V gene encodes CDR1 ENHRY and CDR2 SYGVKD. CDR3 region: CAISLGQTNSPLHF. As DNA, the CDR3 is TGTGCCATCAGCTTAGGACAGACTAATTCACCCCTCCACTTT.

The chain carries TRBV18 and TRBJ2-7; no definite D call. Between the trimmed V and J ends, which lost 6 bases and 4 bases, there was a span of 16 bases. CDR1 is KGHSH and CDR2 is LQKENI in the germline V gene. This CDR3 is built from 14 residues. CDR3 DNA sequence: TGTGCCAGCTCCGCCAGTACGACGATATACGAGCAGTACTTC. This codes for CASSASTTIYEQYF.

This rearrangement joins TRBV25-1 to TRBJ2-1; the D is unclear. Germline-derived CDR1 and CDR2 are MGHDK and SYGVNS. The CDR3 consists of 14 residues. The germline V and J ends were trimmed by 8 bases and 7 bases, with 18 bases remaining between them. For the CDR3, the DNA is TGTGCCAGCCAAAGAAGCCAAGCGATGAATGAGCAGTTCTTC. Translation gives CASQRSQAMNEQFF.

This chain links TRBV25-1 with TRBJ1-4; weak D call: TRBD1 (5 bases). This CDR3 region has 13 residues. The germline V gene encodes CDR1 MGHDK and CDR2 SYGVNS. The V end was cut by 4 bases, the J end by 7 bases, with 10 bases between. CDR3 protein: CASSGRVGEKLFF. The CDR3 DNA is TGTGCCAGCAGTGGCAGGGTTGGTGAAAAACTGTTTTTT.

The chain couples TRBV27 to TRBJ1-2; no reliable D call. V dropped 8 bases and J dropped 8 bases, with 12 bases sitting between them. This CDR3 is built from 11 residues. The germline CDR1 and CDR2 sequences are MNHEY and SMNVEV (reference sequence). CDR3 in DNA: TGTGCCAGCGGACCGTCCGGGGGCTACACCTTC. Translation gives CASGPSGGYTF.

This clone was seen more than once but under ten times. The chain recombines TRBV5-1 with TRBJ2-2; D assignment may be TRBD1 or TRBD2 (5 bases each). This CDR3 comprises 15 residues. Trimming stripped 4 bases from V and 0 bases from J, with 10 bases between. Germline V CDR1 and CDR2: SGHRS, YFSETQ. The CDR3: CASSGGRANTGELFF. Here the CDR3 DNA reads TGCGCCAGCAGCGGGGGACGCGCGAACACCGGGGAGCTGTTTTTT.

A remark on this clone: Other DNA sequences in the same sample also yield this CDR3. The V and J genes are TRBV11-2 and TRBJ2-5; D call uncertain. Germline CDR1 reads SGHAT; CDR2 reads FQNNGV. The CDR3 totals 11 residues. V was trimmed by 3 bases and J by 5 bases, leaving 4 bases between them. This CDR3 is CASSFQETQYF. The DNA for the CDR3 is TGTGCCAGCAGCTTTCAGGAGACCCAGTACTTC.

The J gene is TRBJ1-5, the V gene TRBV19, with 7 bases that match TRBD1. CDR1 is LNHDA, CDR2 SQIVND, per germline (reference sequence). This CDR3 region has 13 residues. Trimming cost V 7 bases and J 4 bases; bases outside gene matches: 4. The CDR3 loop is CASTTGTNQPQHF. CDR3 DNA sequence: TGTGCCAGTACGACAGGGACGAATCAGCCCCAGCATTTT.

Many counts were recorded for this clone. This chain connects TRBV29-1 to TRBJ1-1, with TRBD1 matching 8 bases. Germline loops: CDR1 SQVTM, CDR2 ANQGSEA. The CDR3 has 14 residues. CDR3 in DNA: TGCACGGGACAGGTAGCTCTTAGTACATCTGAAGCTTTCTTT. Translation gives CTGQVALSTSEAFF. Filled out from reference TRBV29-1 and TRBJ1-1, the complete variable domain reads SAVISQKPSRDICQRGTSLTIQCQVDSQVTMMFWYRQQPGQSLTLIATANQGSEATYESGFVIDKFPISRPNLTFSTLTVSNMSPEDSSIYLCTGQVALSTSEAFFGQGTRLTVV.

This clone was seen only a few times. Written as DNA, the CDR3 is TGTGCCAACTCTAGCGGGGGTACTGGGGCCAACGTCCTGACTTTC. This sequence encodes CANSSGGTGANVLTF. The chain employs TRBV2 and TRBJ2-6, with 10 nucleotides matching TRBD2. Per germline, CDR1 SNHLY and CDR2 FYNNEI. This CDR3 has 15 amino acids. Trimming cost V 10 bases and J 2 bases; bases outside gene matches: 5.

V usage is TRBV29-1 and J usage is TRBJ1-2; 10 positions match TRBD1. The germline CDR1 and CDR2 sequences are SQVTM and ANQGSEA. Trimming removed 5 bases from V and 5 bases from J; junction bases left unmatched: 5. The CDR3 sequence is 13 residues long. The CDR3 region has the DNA TGCAGCGTTAGGACAGGGGGGAGTTATGGCTACACCTTC. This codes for CSVRTGGSYGYTF.

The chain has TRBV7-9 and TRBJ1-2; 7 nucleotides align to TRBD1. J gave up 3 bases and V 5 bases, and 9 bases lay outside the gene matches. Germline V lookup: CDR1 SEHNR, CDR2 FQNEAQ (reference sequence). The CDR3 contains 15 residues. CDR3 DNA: TGTGCCAGCAGCATGAGGGGGCCCGGTGACTATGGCTACACCTTC. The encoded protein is CASSMRGPGDYGYTF.

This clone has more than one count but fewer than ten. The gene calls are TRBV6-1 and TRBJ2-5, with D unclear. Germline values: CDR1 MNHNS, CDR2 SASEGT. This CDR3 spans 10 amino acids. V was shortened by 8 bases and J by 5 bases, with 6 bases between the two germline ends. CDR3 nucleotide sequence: TGTGCCAGCTGGCTGGAGACCCAGTACTTC. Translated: CASWLETQYF.

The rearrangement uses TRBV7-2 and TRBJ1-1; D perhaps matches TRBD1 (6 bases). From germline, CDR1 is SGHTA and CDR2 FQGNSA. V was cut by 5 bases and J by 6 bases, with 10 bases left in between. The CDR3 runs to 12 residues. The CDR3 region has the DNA TGTGCCAGCAGCCTACAGGGAGCTGAAGCTTTCTTT. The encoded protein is CASSLQGAEAFF. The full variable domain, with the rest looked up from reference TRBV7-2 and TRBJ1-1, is GAGVSQSPSNKVTEKGKDVELRCDPISGHTALYWYRQSLGQGLEFLIYFQGNSAPDKSGLPSDRFSAERTGGSVSTLTIQRTQQEDSAVYLCASSLQGAEAFFGQGTRLTVV.

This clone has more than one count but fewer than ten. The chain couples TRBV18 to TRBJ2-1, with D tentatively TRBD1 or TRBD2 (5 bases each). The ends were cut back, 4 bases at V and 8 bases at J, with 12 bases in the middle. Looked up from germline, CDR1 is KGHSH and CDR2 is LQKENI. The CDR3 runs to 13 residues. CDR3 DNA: TGTGCCAGCTCACGGACCGGGGCGTATGAGCAGTTCTTC. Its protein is CASSRTGAYEQFF.

For the CDR3, the DNA is TGTGCCAGCAGTTCCCAGAAGGCCGGTGTTTCAGATACGCAGTATTTT. Its protein product is CASSSQKAGVSDTQYF. The chain carries TRBV6-6 and TRBJ2-3, with D unclear. The CDR3 contains 16 residues. With 4 bases removed from V and 4 bases from J, the gap between germline ends came to 18 bases. Germline V gene data show CDR1 as MNHNY and CDR2 as SVGAGI (reference sequence).

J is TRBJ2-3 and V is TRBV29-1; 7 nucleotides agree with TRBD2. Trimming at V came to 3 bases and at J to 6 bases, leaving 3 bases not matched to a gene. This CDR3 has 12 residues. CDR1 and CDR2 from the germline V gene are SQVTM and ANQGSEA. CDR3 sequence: CSVEGGSDTQYF. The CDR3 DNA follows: TGCAGCGTTGAGGGGGGGTCGGATACGCAGTATTTT.

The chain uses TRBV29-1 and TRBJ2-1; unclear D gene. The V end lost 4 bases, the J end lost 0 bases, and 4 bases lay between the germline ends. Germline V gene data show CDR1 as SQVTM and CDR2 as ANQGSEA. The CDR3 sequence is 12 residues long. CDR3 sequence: CSVVSSYNEQFF. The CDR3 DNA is TGCAGCGTTGTGTCCTCCTACAATGAGCAGTTCTTC.

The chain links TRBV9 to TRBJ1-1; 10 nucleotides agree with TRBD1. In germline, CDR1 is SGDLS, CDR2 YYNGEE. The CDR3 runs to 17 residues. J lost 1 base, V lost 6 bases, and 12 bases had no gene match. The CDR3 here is CASTVGRDRGQNTEAFF. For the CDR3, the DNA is TGTGCCAGCACCGTTGGACGGGACAGGGGCCAGAACACTGAAGCTTTCTTT.

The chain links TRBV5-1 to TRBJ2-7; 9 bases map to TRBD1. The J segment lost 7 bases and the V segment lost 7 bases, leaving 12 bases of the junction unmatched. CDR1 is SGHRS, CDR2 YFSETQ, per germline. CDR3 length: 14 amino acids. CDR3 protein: CASSAIRTGDEQYF. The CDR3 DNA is TGCGCCAGCTCGGCGATCAGGACAGGGGATGAGCAGTACTTC. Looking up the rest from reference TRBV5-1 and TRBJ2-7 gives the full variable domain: KAGVTQTPRYLIKTRGQQVTLSCSPISGHRSVSWYQQTPGQGLQFLFEYFSETQRNKGNFPGRFSGRQFSNSRSEMNVSTLELGDSALYLCASSAIRTGDEQYFGPGTRLTVT.